The text below deals with one TCR beta chain. Its antigen is undetermined. This specimen comes from a study of somatic mutations in cytotoxic T cells in rheumatoid arthritis. Profiled with immunoSEQ multiplex PCR; TCRdb holds only in-frame clones, not every one. The repertoire consists of roughly 9,700 clones, with around 82% occurring once and the leading ten covering more than 15%. Deletions cut 0 bases from V and 2 bases from J, with 13 bases between. The germline CDR1 and CDR2 sequences are LGHNA and YSLEER. This CDR3 has 16 residues. Study-level results: For rheumatoid arthritis patients, CD8+ clonality increased with age, whereas it did not in healthy controls. Just what the expanded CD8+ clones targeted, in terms of antigens, remained unknown. The clonality of CD8+ T cells was not significantly different between rheumatoid arthritis patients and age-matched healthy controls.

Sample: CD8+ T cells sorted from blood. The sequence was obtained from a woman between 50 and 59 years old in good health. The rearrangement joins TRBV4-3 to TRBJ2-5, with D possibly matching TRBD2 (5 bases). CDR3 region: CASSQDRWRSQETQYF. CDR3 nucleotide sequence: TGCGCCAGCAGCCAAGATCGGTGGAGGAGTCAAGAGACCCAGTACTTC.